A selection of T cell receptor beta chains follows, all from one sample in a study of preoperative IRX-2 immunotherapy in early breast cancer. Sequencing was performed with immunoSEQ multiplex PCR; in TCRdb, only in-frame clones are kept and a portion is missing. The data hold about 32,000 clones, with 80% to 85% observed a single time. The material was lymph node tissue, obtained from a patient treated with IRX-2 immunotherapy. The receptors were sampled from a human donor with breast cancer. CDR3s include the opening cysteine and the closing phenylalanine or tryptophan. A D gene is named only where the DNA matches it firmly. The size of a clone is reported for some rows only, either as once, few or many, or as a class for expanded clones.

18	TRBV4-1	TRBJ2-3	TRBD2	once	CASSQEPSLAGLVDTQYF	TGCGCCAGCAGCCAAGAGCCGTCCCTAGCGGGGTTGGTAGATACGCAGTATTTT
15	TRBV6-8	TRBJ2-7	-	-	CASRAGSYLPGEQYF	TGTGCCAGCAGGGCGGGCTCCTATCTCCCGGGTGAGCAGTACTTC
17	TRBV1	TRBJ2-2	-	-	CASSQARDRHWSGELFF	TGCGCCAGCAGCCAAGCCCGGGACAGACATTGGAGCGGGGAGCTGTTTTTT
17	TRBV23-1	TRBJ1-2	-	-	CASSQPLEVSGNYGYTF	TGCGCCAGCAGTCAACCCCTGGAGGTATCAGGGAACTATGGCTACACCTTC
16	TRBV6-8	TRBJ2-2	TRBD1	-	CAGKTRQGADTGELFF	TGTGCCGGCAAAACCCGACAGGGGGCGGACACCGGGGAGCTGTTTTTT
13	TRBV18	TRBJ1-2	-	-	CASSSDTYYGYTF	TGTGCCAGCTCCTCGGACACTTACTATGGCTACACCTTC
16	TRBV6-8	TRBJ2-5	TRBD2	-	CASTGLAGGISETQYF	TGTGCCAGCACCGGACTAGCGGGGGGGATATCGGAGACCCAGTACTTC
14	TRBV27	TRBJ2-7	TRBD1	-	CASSSRQGAWEQYF	TGTGCCAGCAGTTCGCGACAGGGGGCATGGGAGCAGTACTTC
15	TRBV11-1	TRBJ2-7	-	-	CASSQDQGLRYEQYF	TGTGCCAGCAGCCAAGATCAGGGGCTTAGGTACGAGCAGTACTTC
15	TRBV6-8	TRBJ2-7	TRBD1	-	CASSSPGQGTYEQYF	TGTGCCAGCAGTTCACCGGGACAGGGTACCTACGAGCAGTACTTC
15	TRBV5-1	TRBJ2-1	TRBD1	-	CASTLQGAAYNEQFF	TGCGCCAGCACCCTTCAGGGGGCTGCTTACAATGAGCAGTTCTTC
16	TRBV11-3	TRBJ1-4	-	-	CASSLSSAGVGEKLFF	TGTGCCAGCAGCTTATCCAGTGCAGGGGTCGGTGAAAAACTGTTTTTT
15	TRBV5-1	TRBJ2-1	TRBD1	-	CASSSIRTGVNEQFF	TGCGCCAGCAGCTCCATCCGGACAGGGGTCAATGAGCAGTTCTTC
14	TRBV7-5	TRBJ2-7	-	-	CASSLTESSYEQYF	TGTGCCAGCAGCTTAACAGAGAGCTCCTACGAGCAGTACTTC
13	TRBV19	TRBJ2-1	-	-	CASSIEQGYEQFF	TGTGCCAGTAGTATAGAGCAGGGCTATGAGCAGTTCTTC
15	TRBV2	TRBJ2-2	-	-	CASRATGRGTGELFF	TGTGCCAGCAGGGCCACAGGGAGGGGGACCGGGGAGCTGTTTTTT
15	TRBV5-1	TRBJ2-1	TRBD2	-	CASSPGLAGGDEQFF	TGCGCCAGCAGCCCCGGACTAGCGGGAGGGGATGAGCAGTTCTTC
14	TRBV5-1	TRBJ1-6	-	-	CASSLLDLNSPLHF	TGCGCCAGCAGCTTGCTGGATCTTAATTCACCCCTCCACTTT
16	TRBV5-1	TRBJ1-4	-	-	CASSLRGGGNGEKLFF	TGCGCCAGCAGCTTGCGGGGAGGGGGAAACGGGGAAAAACTGTTTTTT
12	TRBV19	TRBJ1-2	-	-	CASSIKGYGYTF	TGTGCCAGTAGTATCAAAGGGTACGGCTACACCTTC
13	TRBV23-1	TRBJ1-1	-	-	CASSPRMNTEAFF	TGCGCCAGCAGCCCTCGGATGAACACTGAAGCTTTCTTT
15	TRBV5-1	TRBJ1-2	TRBD1	-	CASSRGGQALDGYTF	TGCGCCAGCAGCCGAGGGGGACAGGCCCTCGATGGCTACACCTTC
15	TRBV30	TRBJ1-2	TRBD1	-	CAWSAAGTGVNGYTF	TGTGCCTGGAGCGCTGCCGGGACAGGCGTTAATGGCTACACCTTC
14	TRBV5-1	TRBJ1-4	TRBD1	-	CASSFSTGGEKLFF	TGCGCCAGCAGCTTCAGTACAGGGGGTGAAAAACTGTTTTTT
19	TRBV18	TRBJ2-2	TRBD1	-	CASSLFVRDRRSNTGELFF	TGTGCCAGCTCACTCTTTGTCCGGGACAGGAGATCGAACACCGGGGAGCTGTTTTTT